The TCR beta chain under discussion was sequenced for a study of T cell responses to AZD1222 COVID-19 vaccine. TCRdb keeps only in-frame clones here, not all; method: immunoSEQ multiplex PCR. Found here are approximately 110,000 clones, under 90% of them singletons; the top ten hold 6% to 8%. This clone was counted only a few times. This specimen was peripheral blood, taken on day 0 of AZD1222 vaccination. This receptor was identified in an adult in good health.

CDR3 DNA sequence: TGTGCCAGCAGCGCTCCCGGGACTACCCGCCTGGGGGAGCAGTACTTC. As protein: CASSAPGTTRLGEQYF. The V call is TRBV9, the J call TRBJ2-7, with TRBD2 matching 7 bases. The germline CDR1 and CDR2 sequences are SGDLS and YYNGEE. This CDR3 is built from 16 residues. The J segment lost 7 bases and the V segment lost 3 bases, leaving 16 bases of the junction unmatched.